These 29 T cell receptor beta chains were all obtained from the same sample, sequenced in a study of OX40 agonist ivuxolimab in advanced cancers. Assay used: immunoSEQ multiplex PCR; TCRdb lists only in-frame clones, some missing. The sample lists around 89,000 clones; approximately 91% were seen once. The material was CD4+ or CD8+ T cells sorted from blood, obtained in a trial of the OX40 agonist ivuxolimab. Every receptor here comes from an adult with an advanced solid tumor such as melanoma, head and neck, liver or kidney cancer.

The CDR3 DNA reads as TGTGCCAGCAGTTTAGAGCTTCTAACGGGGCCCTACAATGAGCAGTTCTTC. This gives the protein CASSLELLTGPYNEQFF. The chain is built from TRBV27 and TRBJ2-1; perhaps D is TRBD1 or TRBD2 (5 bases each). V lost 2 bases and J lost 2, with 16 bases in between. Germline CDR1 and CDR2: MNHEY and SMNVEV (reference sequence). This CDR3 spans 17 amino acids.

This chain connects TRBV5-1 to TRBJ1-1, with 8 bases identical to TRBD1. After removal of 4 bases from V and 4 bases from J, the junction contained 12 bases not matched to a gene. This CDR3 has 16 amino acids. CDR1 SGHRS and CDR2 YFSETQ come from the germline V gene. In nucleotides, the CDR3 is TGCGCCAGCAGCCAACGGAGACAGGGGATAGGCACTGAAGCTTTCTTT. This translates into CASSQRRQGIGTEAFF. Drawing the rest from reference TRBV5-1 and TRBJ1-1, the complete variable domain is KAGVTQTPRYLIKTRGQQVTLSCSPISGHRSVSWYQQTPGQGLQFLFEYFSETQRNKGNFPGRFSGRQFSNSRSEMNVSTLELGDSALYLCASSQRRQGIGTEAFFGQGTRLTVV.

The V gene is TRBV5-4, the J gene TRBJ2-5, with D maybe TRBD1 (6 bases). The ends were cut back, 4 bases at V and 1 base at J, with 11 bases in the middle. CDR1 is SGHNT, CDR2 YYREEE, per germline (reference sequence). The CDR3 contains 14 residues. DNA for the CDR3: TGTGCCAGCAGCCCAGGACAGTCCCAAGAGACCCAGTACTTC. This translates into CASSPGQSQETQYF.

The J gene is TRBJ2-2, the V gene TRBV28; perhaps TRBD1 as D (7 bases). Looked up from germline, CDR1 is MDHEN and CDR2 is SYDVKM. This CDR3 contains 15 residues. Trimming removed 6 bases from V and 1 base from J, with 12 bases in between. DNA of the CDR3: TGTGCCAGCAGGGCGGGACAGATGAACACCGGGGAGCTGTTTTTT. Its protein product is CASRAGQMNTGELFF. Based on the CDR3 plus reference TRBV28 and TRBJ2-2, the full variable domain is DVKVTQSSRYLVKRTGEKVFLECVQDMDHENMFWYRQDPGLGLRLIYFSYDVKMKEKGDIPEGYSVSREKKERFSLILESASTNQTSMYLCASRAGQMNTGELFFGEGSRLTVL.

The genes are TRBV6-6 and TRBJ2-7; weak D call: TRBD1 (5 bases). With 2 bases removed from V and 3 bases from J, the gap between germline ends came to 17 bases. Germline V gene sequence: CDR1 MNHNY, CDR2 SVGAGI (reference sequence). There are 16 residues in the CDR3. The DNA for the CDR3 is TGTGCCAGCAGTTACACTGACAGCCCAACCTACTACGAGCAGTACTTC. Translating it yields CASSYTDSPTYYEQYF.

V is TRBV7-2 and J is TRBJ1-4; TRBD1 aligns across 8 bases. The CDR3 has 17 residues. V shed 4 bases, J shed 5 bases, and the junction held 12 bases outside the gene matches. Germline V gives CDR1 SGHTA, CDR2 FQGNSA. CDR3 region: CASSSNTRQGTNEKLFF. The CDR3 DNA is TGTGCCAGCAGCTCCAACACTAGACAGGGGACAAATGAAAAACTGTTTTTT.

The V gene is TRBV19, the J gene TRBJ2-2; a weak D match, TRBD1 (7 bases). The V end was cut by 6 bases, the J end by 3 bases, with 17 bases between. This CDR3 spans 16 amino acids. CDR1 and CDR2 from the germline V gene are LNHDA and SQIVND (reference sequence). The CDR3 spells CASSPPGRGDTGELFF. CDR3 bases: TGTGCCAGTAGCCCCCCGGGCAGGGGGGACACCGGGGAGCTGTTTTTT.

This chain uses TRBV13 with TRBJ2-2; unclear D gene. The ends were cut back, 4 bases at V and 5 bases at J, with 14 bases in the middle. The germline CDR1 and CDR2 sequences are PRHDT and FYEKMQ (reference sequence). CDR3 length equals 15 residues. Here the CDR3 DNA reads TGTGCCAGCAGCTCCTATGCCCTGGTAACCGGGGAGCTGTTTTTT. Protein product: CASSSYALVTGELFF.

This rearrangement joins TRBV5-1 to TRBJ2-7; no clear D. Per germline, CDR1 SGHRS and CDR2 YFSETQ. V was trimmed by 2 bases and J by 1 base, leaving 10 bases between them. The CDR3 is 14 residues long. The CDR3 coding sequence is TGCGCCAGCAGCTTTGGACCTTTATCCTACGAGCAGTACTTC. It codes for CASSFGPLSYEQYF.

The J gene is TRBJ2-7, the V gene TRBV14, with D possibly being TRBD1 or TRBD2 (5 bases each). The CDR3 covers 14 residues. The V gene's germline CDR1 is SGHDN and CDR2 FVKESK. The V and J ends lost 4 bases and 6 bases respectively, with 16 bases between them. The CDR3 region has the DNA TGTGCCAGCAGCCCAGGGCAGGGAGACGTCGAGCAGTACTTC. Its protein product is CASSPGQGDVEQYF. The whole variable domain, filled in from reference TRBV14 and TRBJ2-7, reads EAGVTQFPSHSVIEKGQTVTLRCDPISGHDNLYWYRRVMGKEIKFLLHFVKESKQDESGMPNNRFLAERTGGTYSTLKVQPAELEDSGVYFCASSPGQGDVEQYFGPGTRLTVT.

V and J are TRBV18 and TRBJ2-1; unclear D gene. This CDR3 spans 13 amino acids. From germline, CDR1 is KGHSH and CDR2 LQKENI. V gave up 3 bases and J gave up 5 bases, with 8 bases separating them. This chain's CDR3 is CASSPSQDNEQFF. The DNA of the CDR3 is TGTGCCAGCTCACCGTCGCAGGACAATGAGCAGTTCTTC.

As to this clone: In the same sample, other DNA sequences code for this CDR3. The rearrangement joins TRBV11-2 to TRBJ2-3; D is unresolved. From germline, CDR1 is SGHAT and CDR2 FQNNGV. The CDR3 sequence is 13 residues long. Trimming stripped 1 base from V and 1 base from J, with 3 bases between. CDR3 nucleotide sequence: TGTGCCAGCAGCTTAGCCGGCACAGATACGCAGTATTTT. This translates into CASSLAGTDTQYF.

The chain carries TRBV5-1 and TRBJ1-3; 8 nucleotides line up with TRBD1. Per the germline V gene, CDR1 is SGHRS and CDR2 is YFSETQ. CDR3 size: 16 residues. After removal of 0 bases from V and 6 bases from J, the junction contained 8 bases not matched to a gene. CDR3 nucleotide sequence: TGCGCCAGCAGCTTGGCCGGACAGGGAGGGGTAAACACCATATATTTT. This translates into CASSLAGQGGVNTIYF. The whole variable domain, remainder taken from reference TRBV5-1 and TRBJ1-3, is KAGVTQTPRYLIKTRGQQVTLSCSPISGHRSVSWYQQTPGQGLQFLFEYFSETQRNKGNFPGRFSGRQFSNSRSEMNVSTLELGDSALYLCASSLAGQGGVNTIYFGEGSWLTVV.

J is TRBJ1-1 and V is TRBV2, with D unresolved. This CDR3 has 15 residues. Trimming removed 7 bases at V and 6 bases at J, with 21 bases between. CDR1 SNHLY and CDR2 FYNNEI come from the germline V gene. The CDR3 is CASTLGGRGWAEAFF. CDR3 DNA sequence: TGTGCCAGCACCCTCGGCGGGAGAGGTTGGGCTGAAGCTTTCTTT.

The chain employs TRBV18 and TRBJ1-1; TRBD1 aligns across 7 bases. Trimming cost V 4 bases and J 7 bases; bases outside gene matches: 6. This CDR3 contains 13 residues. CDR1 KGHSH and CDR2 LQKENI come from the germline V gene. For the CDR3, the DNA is TGTGCCAGCTCACTTGCCGGGACAGATGAAGCTTTCTTT. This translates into CASSLAGTDEAFF.

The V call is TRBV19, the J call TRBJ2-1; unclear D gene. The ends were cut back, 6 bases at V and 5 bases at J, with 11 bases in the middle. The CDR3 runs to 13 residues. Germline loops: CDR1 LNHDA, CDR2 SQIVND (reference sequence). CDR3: CASRSAWDNEQFF. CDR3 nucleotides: TGTGCCAGTAGGTCGGCTTGGGACAATGAGCAGTTCTTC.

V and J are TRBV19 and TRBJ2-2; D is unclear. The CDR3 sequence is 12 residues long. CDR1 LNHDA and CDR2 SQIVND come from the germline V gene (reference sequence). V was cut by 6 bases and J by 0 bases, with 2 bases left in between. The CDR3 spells CASSPNTGELFF. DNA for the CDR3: TGTGCCAGTAGCCCGAACACCGGGGAGCTGTTTTTT.

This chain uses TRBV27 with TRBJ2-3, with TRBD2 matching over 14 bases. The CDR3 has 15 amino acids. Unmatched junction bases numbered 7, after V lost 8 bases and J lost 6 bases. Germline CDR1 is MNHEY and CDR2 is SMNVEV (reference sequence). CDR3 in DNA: TGTGCCAGCGGTAGACTAGCGGGAGGGTCGGATACGCAGTATTTT. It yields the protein CASGRLAGGSDTQYF.

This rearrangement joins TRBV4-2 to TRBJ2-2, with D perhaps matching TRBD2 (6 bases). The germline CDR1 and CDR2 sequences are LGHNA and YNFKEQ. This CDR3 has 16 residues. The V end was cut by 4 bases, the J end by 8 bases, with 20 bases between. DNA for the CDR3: TGTGCCAGCAGCCGCGGACTATCGGGGGTAGCGGGGGAGCTGTTTTTT. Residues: CASSRGLSGVAGELFF.

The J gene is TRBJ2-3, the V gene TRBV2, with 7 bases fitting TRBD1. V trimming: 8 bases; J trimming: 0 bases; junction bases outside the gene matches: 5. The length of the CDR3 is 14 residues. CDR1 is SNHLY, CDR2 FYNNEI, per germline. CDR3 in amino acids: CASGGQFSTDTQYF. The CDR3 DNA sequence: TGTGCCAGCGGGGGACAGTTCAGCACAGATACGCAGTATTTT. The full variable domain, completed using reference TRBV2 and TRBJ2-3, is EPEVTQTPSHQVTQMGQEVILRCVPISNHLYFYWYRQILGQKVEFLVSFYNNEISEKSEIFDDQFSVERPDGSNFTLKIRSTKLEDSAMYFCASGGQFSTDTQYFGPGTRLTVL.

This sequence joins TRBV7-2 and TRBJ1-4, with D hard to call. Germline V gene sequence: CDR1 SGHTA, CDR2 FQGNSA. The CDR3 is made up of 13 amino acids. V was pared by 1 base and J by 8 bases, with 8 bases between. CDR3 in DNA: TGTGCCAGCAGCTTAGACAGAGGCGAAAAACTGTTTTTT. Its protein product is CASSLDRGEKLFF. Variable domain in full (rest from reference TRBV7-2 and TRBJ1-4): GAGVSQSPSNKVTEKGKDVELRCDPISGHTALYWYRQSLGQGLEFLIYFQGNSAPDKSGLPSDRFSAERTGGSVSTLTIQRTQQEDSAVYLCASSLDRGEKLFFGSGTQLSVL.

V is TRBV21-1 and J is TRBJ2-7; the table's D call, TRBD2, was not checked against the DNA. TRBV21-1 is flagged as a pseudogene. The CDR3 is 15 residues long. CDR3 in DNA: TGTGCCAGCAACTCGGGACTAGCGGGAGTATACGAGCAGTACTTC. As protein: CASNSGLAGVYEQYF.

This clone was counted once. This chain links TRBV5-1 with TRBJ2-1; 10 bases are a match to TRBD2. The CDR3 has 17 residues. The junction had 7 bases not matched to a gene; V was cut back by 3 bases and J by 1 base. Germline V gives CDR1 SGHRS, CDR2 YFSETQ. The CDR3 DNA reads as TGCGCCAGCAGCTGGGCACTAGCGGGGCAGTCCTACAATGAGCAGTTCTTC. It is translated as CASSWALAGQSYNEQFF.

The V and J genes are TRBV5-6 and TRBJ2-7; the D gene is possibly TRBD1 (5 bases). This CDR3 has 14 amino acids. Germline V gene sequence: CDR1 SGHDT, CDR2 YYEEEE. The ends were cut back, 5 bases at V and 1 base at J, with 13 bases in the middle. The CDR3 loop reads CASRDAGLSYEQYF. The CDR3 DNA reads TGTGCCAGCAGAGACGCAGGGTTGTCCTACGAGCAGTACTTC. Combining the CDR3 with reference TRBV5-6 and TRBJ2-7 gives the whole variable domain DAGVTQSPTHLIKTRGQQVTLRCSPKSGHDTVSWYQQALGQGPQFIFQYYEEEERQRGNFPDRFSGHQFPNYSSELNVNALLLGDSALYLCASRDAGLSYEQYFGPGTRLTVT.

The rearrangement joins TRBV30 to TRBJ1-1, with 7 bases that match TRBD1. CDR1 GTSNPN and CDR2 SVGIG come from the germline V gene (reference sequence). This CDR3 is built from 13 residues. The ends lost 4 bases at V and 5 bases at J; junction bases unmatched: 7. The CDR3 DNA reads TGTGCCTGGAAAAGACAGGGATGGACTGAAGCTTTCTTT. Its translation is CAWKRQGWTEAFF.

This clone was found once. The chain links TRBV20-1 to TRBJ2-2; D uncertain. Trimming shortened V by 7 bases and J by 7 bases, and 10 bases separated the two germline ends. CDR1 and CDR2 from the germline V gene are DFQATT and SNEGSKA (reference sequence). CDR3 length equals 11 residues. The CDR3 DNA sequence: TGCAGTGTTTCGAGACGCGGGGAGCTGTTTTTT. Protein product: CSVSRRGELFF.

The CDR3 bases are TGCGCCAGCAGCCAAGAGGTCGGTGGAAAACTGTTTTTT. Translation gives CASSQEVGGKLFF. V and J are TRBV4-3 and TRBJ1-4; D unresolved. CDR3 size: 13 residues. V was trimmed by 0 bases and J by 10 bases, leaving 9 bases between them. Per germline, CDR1 LGHNA and CDR2 YSLEER.

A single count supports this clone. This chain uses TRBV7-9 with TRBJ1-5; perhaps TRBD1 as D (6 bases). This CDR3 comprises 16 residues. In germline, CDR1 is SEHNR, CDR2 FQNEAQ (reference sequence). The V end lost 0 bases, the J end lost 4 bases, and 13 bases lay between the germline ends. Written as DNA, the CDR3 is TGTGCCAGCAGCTTAGCGGGGGCCGAGGGGAATCAGCCCCAGCATTTT. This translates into CASSLAGAEGNQPQHF.

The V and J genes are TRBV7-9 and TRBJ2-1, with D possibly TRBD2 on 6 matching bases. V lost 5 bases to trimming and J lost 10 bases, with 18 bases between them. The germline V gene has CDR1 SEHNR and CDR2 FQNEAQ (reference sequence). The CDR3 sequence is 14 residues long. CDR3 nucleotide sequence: TGTGCCAGCAGCCGTTCCGGGAGCTGGAACGAGCAGTTCTTC. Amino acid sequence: CASSRSGSWNEQFF.